Given below is one T cell receptor (beta chain) in context. Which antigen it targets is not known. Base qualities are not provided; no much larger clone lies one nucleotide away. The germline V gene (reference sequence) yields SGHKS for CDR1 and YYEKEE for CDR2. Trimming removed 7 bases from V and 8 bases from J, leaving 15 bases between the germline ends. The CDR3, from cysteine to phenylalanine, totals 12 residues. Only CDR3 DNA is held: 36 bases, read in frame from base 1. These data come from a study of T cell responses to AZD1222 COVID-19 vaccine (dated by TCRdb to 2020 to 2023). About the investigation overall: A total of 233 trial participants underwent TCR sequencing, of whom around 200 received two doses of AZD1222 and approximately 25 received two doses of the MenACWY control vaccine. Trial participants were enrolled by age into subgroups of 18-55, 56-69 and 70-plus years, and roughly 150, 30 and 60 TCR-sequenced participants, respectively, were included in these subgroups.

In the paper's terms, the time point label means: about 28 days (+/-7) after the second vaccine dose. Because spike-specific TCR depth and breadth did not differ between the two schedules, AZD1222 recipients who got a second dose at roughly 4 weeks were pooled with those who got a second dose at roughly 12 weeks. Vaccinee samples came from UK trials COV001 and COV002, including a single-blind randomized controlled phase 2/3 trial of AZD1222 (ChAdOx1 nCoV-19) in healthy adults. For TCRbeta chain sequencing, PBMC samples were collected from trial participants at day 0 and at day 28 after the second dose. Beyond this particular receptor, the publication reports: In the small 56-69-year group, the increase in depth fell short of significance, most likely because of low power. Spike-specific TCR breadth and depth rose significantly after two AZD1222 doses compared with day 0 and with MenACWY recipients. Reportedly, close to half of the unique spike-specific TCRs recognized epitopes lying outside the regions that are mutated in the B.1.351 and B.1.1.7 variants. No day 14 peak-response samples were available, so repertoires were characterized only after the peak T cell response. Participants were mostly white British and included more females than males, and it was suggested by the authors that clonal diversity may have been underestimated. Conclusions about previously exposed vaccinees are limited, since just five or six AZD1222 recipients were seropositive for SARS-CoV-2 at baseline. The vaccine-associated CD4 TCRs covered the entire spike protein, and the dominant responses fell in regions 160-218 and 743-854.

The CDR3 regions of human TCRbeta chains were subjected to immunosequencing. Processing in the source paper ran as follows. Repertoire TCRs were checked for matches against a reference library of SARS-CoV-2-specific TCRs that had been generated using the MIRA antigen-specificity platform. Breadth was defined as the fraction of unique TCRs that were SARS-CoV-2-associated. Depth was defined as the fraction of total T cells that were SARS-CoV-2-associated. Using the MIRA data, each spike-specific TCR was mapped to the spike region that the TCR reacts to and placed in a CD4 or CD8 class. Log10-transformed breadth and depth values were compared by one-way ANOVA with Sidak's multiple comparisons tests. Held by TCRdb, this immuneACCESS table contains in-frame sequences only and omits some clones. Under half of the omission traces to an unresolved V gene where checked; the cause of the rest is unknown. V, J and clone size are those of that table, while D and trimming were read from the DNA. The sample table records about 150,000 clones; around nine tenths of these occur just once. Together, the top ten hold about 1.4% of the sample.

This material consisted of peripheral blood, taken 28 days after the second AZD1222 dose. The chain joins TRBV5-5 to TRBJ1-2, with the identity of the D gene unclear. This clonotype was obtained from an adult who received the AZD1222 COVID-19 vaccine. The CDR3 here reads CASRGNAFGYTF. The bases are TGTGCCAGCCGCGGGAACGCGTTCGGCTACACCTTC.